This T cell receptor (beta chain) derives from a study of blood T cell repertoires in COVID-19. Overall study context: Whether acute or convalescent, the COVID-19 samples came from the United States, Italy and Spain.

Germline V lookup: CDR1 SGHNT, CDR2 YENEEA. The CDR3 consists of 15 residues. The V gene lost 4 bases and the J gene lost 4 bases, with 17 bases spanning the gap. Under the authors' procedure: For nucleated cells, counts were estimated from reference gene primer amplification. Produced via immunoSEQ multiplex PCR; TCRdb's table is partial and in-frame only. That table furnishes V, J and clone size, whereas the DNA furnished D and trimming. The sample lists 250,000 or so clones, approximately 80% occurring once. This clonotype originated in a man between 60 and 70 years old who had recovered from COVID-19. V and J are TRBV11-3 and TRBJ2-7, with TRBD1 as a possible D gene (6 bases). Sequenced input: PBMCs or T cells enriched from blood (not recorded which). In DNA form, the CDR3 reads TGTGCCAGCAGCTACGGGGACACTGCCGGTTACGAGCAGTACTTC. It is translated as CASSYGDTAGYEQYF.